This T cell receptor beta chain stems from a study of CD8 T cells in ankylosing spondylitis. General observations from the study: Researchers report that disease-linked clones proved CD8+ and relatively rare in peripheral blood. Matched ankylosing spondylitis synovial fluid reportedly showed significant enrichment of disease-linked clones.

CDR1 MNHNS and CDR2 SASEGT come from the germline V gene. This CDR3 is 15 amino acids long. On this clonotype: Its antigen is as yet unknown. One end of the junction varies from germline; a read error may be responsible.

Each CDR3 protein is one row after TCRdb ran MiXCR on the 5' RACE reads. The table lists about 240,000 distinct CDR3 sequences, approximately 24% of them singletons. The V call is TRBV6-1, the J call TRBJ2-1; TRBD2 agrees at 8 bases. This receptor was obtained from a male donor with ankylosing spondylitis or in good health (not recorded which). Sequencing was done on a sample of blood, either unsorted or a sorted T cell fraction (not recorded which). CDR3: CTSSPGGGRDNEQFF. For the CDR3, the DNA is TGTACCAGCAGTCCTGGCGGGGGGCGCGACAATGAGCAGTTCTTC.